This TCR beta chain originates from a study of metastatic and nonmetastatic thyroid tumors. About the study: Repertoire comparisons spanned blood and tumor or nodule tissue from malignant and benign thyroid patients.

In the case of this clone: The target antigen is unknown.

The CDR3 is made up of 18 amino acids. Germline-derived CDR1 and CDR2 are SGDLS and YYNGEE. V was pared by 0 bases and J by 9 bases, with 13 bases of the junction left unmatched. Original analysis: A distant-metastasis classifier for papillary thyroid cancer was built using CDR3 differences across clinicopathological groups. With MiXCR, TCRdb reprocessed the PCR reads. The V and J calls come from TCRdb's annotation, not from the publication. Of just under 45,000 clones listed, roughly 3.2% are singletons. The entire patient cohort was treatment-naive prior to thyroid surgery. Study conclusions and caveats: Significantly greater TCR beta diversity was reportedly found in malignant thyroid tumors than in benign nodules (in blood and tumor).

The sequence came from a female donor with papillary thyroid cancer or a benign thyroid nodule (not recorded which). Some clones in this sample may be carry-over from other donors' samples. The chain couples TRBV9 to TRBJ1-6; 9 bases match TRBD1. The sequenced material came from blood. The CDR3 DNA sequence: TGTGCCAGCAGCGTAGATGATGCTGGGACAGGGACCAGTTCACCCCTCCACTTT. It codes for CASSVDDAGTGTSSPLHF. Full variable domain (outside the CDR3, taken from reference TRBV9 and TRBJ1-6): DSGVTQTPKHLITATGQRVTLRCSPRSGDLSVYWYQQSLDQGLQFLIQYYNGEERAKGNILERFSAQQFPDLHSELNLSSLELGDSALYFCASSVDDAGTGTSSPLHFGNGTRLTVT.